Shown below are 8 T cell receptor beta chains from a single sample sequenced in a study of OX40 agonist ivuxolimab in advanced cancers. The library was made by the immunoSEQ multiplex PCR assay. Imported from immuneACCESS, the table was reduced by TCRdb to in-frame sequences with V and J called. These copies leave out some clones; in studies compared against another copy, an unresolved V gene accounts for under half, and the cause of the remainder is not known. Across this sample there are 20,000 to 25,000 clones, with over 60% seen only once. Clones ranked in the top ten supply more than 15% of the sample. Sequencing was performed on CD4+ or CD8+ T cells sorted from blood, taken in a trial of the OX40 agonist ivuxolimab. Receptor source: an adult with an advanced solid tumor such as melanoma, head and neck, liver or kidney cancer.

The V call is TRBV6-5, the J call TRBJ2-7; D might be TRBD2 (6 bases). V lost 6 bases and J 3 bases, leaving 12 bases between the germline ends. CDR1 and CDR2 from the germline V gene are MNHEY and SVGAGI. The CDR3 has 13 amino acids. The CDR3: CASSLGGGYEQYF. CDR3 bases: TGTGCCAGCAGCCTCGGGGGAGGCTACGAGCAGTACTTC.

This clone appeared once. V and J are TRBV9 and TRBJ1-5; no clear D. The germline V and J ends were trimmed by 0 bases and 6 bases, with 10 bases remaining between them. Germline CDR1 and CDR2: SGDLS and YYNGEE. The CDR3 runs 14 residues. As DNA, the CDR3 is TGTGCCAGCAGCGTAGATGGTCGGGGTCAGCCCCAGCATTTT. Amino acid sequence: CASSVDGRGQPQHF.

J is TRBJ1-6 and V is TRBV6-1, with D unresolved. Germline V gene lookup returns CDR1 MNHNS and CDR2 SASEGT. CDR3 size: 15 residues. The V and J ends lost 6 bases and 7 bases respectively, with 16 bases between them. This CDR3 is CASSGMTGGNSPLHF. DNA for the CDR3: TGTGCCAGCAGCGGCATGACGGGTGGGAATTCACCCCTCCACTTT.

This clone was found many times. The chain employs TRBV6-6 and TRBJ2-1; TRBD2 matches 9 bases. This CDR3 is built from 14 residues. Germline loops: CDR1 MNHNY, CDR2 SVGAGI (reference sequence). The junction had 7 bases not matched to a gene; V was cut back by 4 bases and J by 9 bases. The CDR3, as DNA: TGTGCCAGCAGTTTCCTTATTAGCGGGAGTGAGCAGTTCTTC. This translates into CASSFLISGSEQFF.

V and J are TRBV28 and TRBJ2-3, with 9 bases fitting TRBD2. CDR1 is MDHEN, CDR2 SYDVKM, per germline. V shed 2 bases and J 2 bases; nucleotides not matched to a gene: 5. The CDR3 consists of 16 residues. CDR3 sequence (DNA): TGTGCCAGCAGTTTAATAGCGGGGGCCTTCACAGATACGCAGTATTTT. As protein: CASSLIAGAFTDTQYF.

As concerns this clone: Relative to the germline gene, one junction end is altered; a read error may explain this. The V gene is TRBV18, the J gene TRBJ1-4, with no clear D. This CDR3 spans 12 amino acids. Germline CDR1 reads KGHSH; CDR2 reads LQKENI. The CDR3 sequence: CASSGDNERLFF. In nucleotides, the CDR3 is TGTGCCAGCTCAGGCGATAATGAAAGACTGTTTTTT.

This clone was observed a single time. The CDR3 DNA is TGTGCCAGCAGGGCCCCAGGGGGTGGTGAAGCTTTCTTT. Translation: CASRAPGGGEAFF. V gene TRBV9 combines with J gene TRBJ1-1; TRBD1 matches 7 bases. The CDR3 consists of 13 residues. Trimming at V came to 5 bases and at J to 7 bases, leaving 8 bases not matched to a gene. Germline values: CDR1 SGDLS, CDR2 YYNGEE.

V usage is TRBV28 and J usage is TRBJ1-2, with unresolved D. With 6 bases removed from V and 3 bases from J, the gap between germline ends came to 20 bases. This CDR3 has 16 residues. Germline V gene sequence: CDR1 MDHEN, CDR2 SYDVKM. CDR3 region: CASSATFLPRYYGYTF. CDR3 DNA: TGTGCCAGCAGCGCTACGTTCTTGCCTCGCTACTATGGCTACACCTTC.